This TCR beta chain was identified during a study of blood T cells in healthy people across ages. Whole-study findings and limits: Researchers judged that diversity estimates from one million T cells fell short of true values.

V was pared by 5 bases and J by 0 bases, with 8 bases between. The length of the CDR3 is 13 residues. Germline V gene data show CDR1 as LGHDT and CDR2 as YNNKEL (reference sequence). This clonotype has ten or more counts. Its specificity is unknown. It was with a sample-barcoded 5' primer and a J-beta primer mix that a second PCR of roughly 7 to 12 cycles was run. TCRdb recomputed calls from the 5' RACE reads with MiXCR, one row per CDR3 protein. The table includes some 790,000 distinct CDR3 sequences, about 28% detected once. Sequenced material: blood. The V gene is TRBV3-1, the J gene TRBJ2-7, with D perhaps TRBD1 (6 bases). The sequence was obtained from an elderly woman in good health. The CDR3 DNA reads TGTGCCAGCAGCGAACAGGGCTCCTACGAGCAGTACTTC. It codes for CASSEQGSYEQYF.